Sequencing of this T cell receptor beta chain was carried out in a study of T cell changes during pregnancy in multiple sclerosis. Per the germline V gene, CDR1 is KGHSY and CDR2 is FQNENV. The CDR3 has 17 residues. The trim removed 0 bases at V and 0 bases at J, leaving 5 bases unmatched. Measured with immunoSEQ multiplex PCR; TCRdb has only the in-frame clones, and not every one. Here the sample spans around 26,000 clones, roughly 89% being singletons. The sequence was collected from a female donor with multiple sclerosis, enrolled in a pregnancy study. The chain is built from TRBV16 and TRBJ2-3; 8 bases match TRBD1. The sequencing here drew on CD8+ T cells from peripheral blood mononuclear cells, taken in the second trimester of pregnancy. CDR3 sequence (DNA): TGTGCCAGCAGCCAATCCGGACAGGGACCTAGCACAGATACGCAGTATTTT. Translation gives CASSQSGQGPSTDTQYF.